The next 6 T cell receptor delta chains were all read from a single sample in a study of γδ T cells in repeated Plasmodium falciparum infection. Vgamma9/Vdelta2+ and Vdelta2-negative gammadelta T cells were flow-sorted from PBMC for bulk sequencing. TCRdb made new clone calls on the multiplex PCR reads using CATT. Here the sample spans 45,000 to 50,000 delta-chain clones, 1.5% to 2% being singletons. Sequencing was carried out using gamma-delta T cells from blood. Receptors originate from a pool of human donors (malaria-infected and uninfected, not separated).

This clone came up a few times. The protein TCRdb lists belongs to a much larger clone and differs from this DNA's translation at residue 9, which points to a read error; the protein shown is made from the DNA. The CDR3 is CACDILKVETSSNGYTDKLIF. The DNA of the CDR3 is TGTGCCTGTGACATTCTTAAAGTGGAAACGTCCTCGAACGGGTACACCGATAAACTCATCTTT. This chain connects TRDV2 to TRDJ1, with D hard to call. TCRdb lists no J gene, so it was determined here by aligning the DNA to germline. From germline, CDR1 is GEAIGNYY and CDR2 EKD. Trimming pared 2 bases from V and 0 bases from J, leaving 30 bases between. The CDR3 is made up of 21 amino acids.

As to this clone: A far larger clone is just one base off, so this is likely a read error. Different DNA sequences within this sample yield the same CDR3. The chain combines TRDV1 with TRDJ1, with 7 bases aligning to TRDD3. TCRdb leaves out the J gene; it was filled in here by matching the DNA to germline. V dropped 0 bases and J dropped 0; count of bases not matched to a gene: 10. The CDR3 totals 18 residues. Germline-derived CDR1 and CDR2 are TSWWSYY and QGS. This CDR3 is CALGELGLHGGYTDKLIF. As DNA, the CDR3 is TGTGCTCTTGGGGAACTTGGATTACACGGGGGATACACCGATAAACTCATCTTT.

In this sample, this clone turned up a few times. The amino acid sequence in TCRdb belongs to a much larger clone and departs from this DNA's translation at residue 8, likely a sequencing read error; the sequence shown is translated from the DNA. V and J are TRDV1 and TRDJ1; 9 bases fit TRDD3. The J gene was missing in TCRdb and was found by matching the end of the DNA to germline. Germline lookup yields CDR1 TSWWSYY and CDR2 QGS. There are 19 residues in the CDR3. J lost 9 bases, V lost 7 bases, and 27 bases had no gene match. The CDR3 region has the DNA TGTGCTCTTGTCCCGACCCCCCCAGAGGGGATACGCGAGATCCGGGAACTCATCTTT. This translates into CALVPTPPEGIREIRELIF.

Regarding this clone: Translating this DNA gives a protein that differs at residue 7 from the TCRdb one, which belongs to a much larger clone; a read error is likely, and the protein shown is this translation. This sequence joins TRDV1 and TRDJ1, with D unclear. The J gene, missing from TCRdb, was assigned here through DNA to germline matching. The CDR3 runs to 19 residues. The germline V gene has CDR1 TSWWSYY and CDR2 QGS. The V end was cut by 10 bases, the J end by 1 base, with 31 bases between. CDR3: CAPQGPLPPSYEATDKLIF. CDR3 coding DNA: TGTGCTCCGCAGGGCCCTCTCCCTCCATCGTACGAGGCCACCGATAAACTCATCTTT.

The sample holds a few counts of this clone. This sequence is one base from a far larger clone and is likely a read error. Other nucleotide sequences from this sample produce the same CDR3. The chain uses TRDV1 and TRDJ1; perhaps TRDD3 as D (5 bases). TCRdb gives no J gene; it was assigned here by matching the DNA to germline. This CDR3 contains 19 residues. Germline CDR1 and CDR2: TSWWSYY and QGS. With 5 bases removed from V and 0 bases from J, the gap between germline ends came to 25 bases. The CDR3 spells CALGHTSSWVVLYTDKLIF. CDR3 nucleotides: TGTGCTCTTGGGCATACTTCAAGCTGGGTGGTCCTGTACACCGATAAACTCATCTTT.

This clone was counted many times. TCRdb records a much larger clone's protein for this DNA, with a difference at residue 8 that likely arises from a read error; the protein given is the translation of the DNA. The chain couples TRDV2 to TRDJ1, with D uncertain. Germline CDR1 and CDR2: GEAIGNYY and EKD. This CDR3 region has 17 residues. The V end lost 0 bases, the J end lost 0 bases, and 16 bases lay between the germline ends. The CDR3 loop reads CACDTVGRPDHTDKLIF. The CDR3 DNA reads TGTGCCTGTGACACCGTGGGACGGCCAGACCACACCGATAAACTCATCTTT.